The clone carrying this T cell receptor beta chain was observed many times. Its antigen is as yet unknown. The data stem from a study of blood T cells in healthy people across ages. Study findings and constraints: While age rose, TCR beta diversity per million T cells dropped in a roughly linear way. Versus aged donors, long-lived donors had higher diversity and more naive CD4+ cells.

Donation came from healthy Caucasian individuals in Russia who were aged roughly 6 to 95. The second PCR ran about 6 to 11 cycles with a sample-barcoded 5' primer and J-beta primers. TCRdb passed the 5' RACE reads through MiXCR, listing each CDR3 protein once. The table records over a million distinct CDR3 sequences, 40% to 45% of them present only once. The germline V gene has CDR1 DFQATT and CDR2 SNEGSKA (reference sequence). This CDR3 is built from 15 residues. V shed 6 bases, J shed 6 bases, and the junction held 11 bases outside the gene matches. The sequencing sample was made of blood. The genes are TRBV20-1 and TRBJ2-7; 13 bases match TRBD2. The sequence was obtained from a woman aged 55-70 years in good health. CDR3 protein: CSAEKGLAGVPEQYF. CDR3 nucleotide sequence: TGCAGTGCCGAGAAAGGACTAGCGGGAGTACCCGAGCAGTACTTC.